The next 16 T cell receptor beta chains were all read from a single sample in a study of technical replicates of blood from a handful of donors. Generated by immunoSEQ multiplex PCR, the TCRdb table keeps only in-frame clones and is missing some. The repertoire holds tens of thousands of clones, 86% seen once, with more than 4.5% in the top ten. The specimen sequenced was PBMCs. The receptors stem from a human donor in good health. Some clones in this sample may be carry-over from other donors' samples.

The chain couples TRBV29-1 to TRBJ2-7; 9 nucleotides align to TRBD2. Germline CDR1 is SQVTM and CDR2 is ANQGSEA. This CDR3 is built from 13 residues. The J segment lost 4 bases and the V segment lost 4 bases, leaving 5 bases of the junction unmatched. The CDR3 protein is CSVVAGAGYEQYF. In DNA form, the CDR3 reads TGCAGCGTTGTAGCGGGGGCTGGGTACGAGCAGTACTTC.

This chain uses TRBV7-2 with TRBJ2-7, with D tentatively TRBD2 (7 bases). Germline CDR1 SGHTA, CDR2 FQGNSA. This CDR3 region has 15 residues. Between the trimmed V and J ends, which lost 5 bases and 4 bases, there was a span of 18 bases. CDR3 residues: CASSPWGGAGYEQYF. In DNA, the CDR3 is TGTGCCAGCAGCCCCTGGGGGGGGGCCGGTTACGAGCAGTACTTC. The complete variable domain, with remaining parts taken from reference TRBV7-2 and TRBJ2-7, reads GAGVSQSPSNKVTEKGKDVELRCDPISGHTALYWYRQSLGQGLEFLIYFQGNSAPDKSGLPSDRFSAERTGGSVSTLTIQRTQQEDSAVYLCASSPWGGAGYEQYFGPGTRLTVT.

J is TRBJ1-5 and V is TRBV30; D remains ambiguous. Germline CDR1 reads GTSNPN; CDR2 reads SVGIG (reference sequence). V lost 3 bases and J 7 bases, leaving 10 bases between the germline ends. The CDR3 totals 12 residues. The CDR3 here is CAWSAGSQPQHF. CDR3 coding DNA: TGTGCCTGGAGCGCCGGGTCCCAGCCCCAGCATTTT.

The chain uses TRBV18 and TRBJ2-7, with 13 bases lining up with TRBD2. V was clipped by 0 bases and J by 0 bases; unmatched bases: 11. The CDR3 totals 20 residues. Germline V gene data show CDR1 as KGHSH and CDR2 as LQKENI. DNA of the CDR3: TGTGCCAGCTCACCACCCCAGGGGGGGCGGACTAGCGGGGGCTCCTACGAGCAGTACTTC. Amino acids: CASSPPQGGRTSGGSYEQYF.

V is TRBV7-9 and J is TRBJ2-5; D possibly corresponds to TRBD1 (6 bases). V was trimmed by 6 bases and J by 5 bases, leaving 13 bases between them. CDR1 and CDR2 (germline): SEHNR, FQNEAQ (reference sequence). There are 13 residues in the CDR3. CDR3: CASSGRGYETQYF. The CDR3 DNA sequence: TGTGCCAGCAGTGGCAGGGGATATGAGACCCAGTACTTC.

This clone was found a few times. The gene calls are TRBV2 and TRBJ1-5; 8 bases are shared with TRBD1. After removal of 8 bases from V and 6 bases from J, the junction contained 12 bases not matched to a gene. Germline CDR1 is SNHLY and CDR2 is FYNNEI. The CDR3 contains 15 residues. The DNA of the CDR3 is TGTGCCAGCGAAGGGATCGGACAGGGCACTCAGCCCCAGCATTTT. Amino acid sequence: CASEGIGQGTQPQHF.

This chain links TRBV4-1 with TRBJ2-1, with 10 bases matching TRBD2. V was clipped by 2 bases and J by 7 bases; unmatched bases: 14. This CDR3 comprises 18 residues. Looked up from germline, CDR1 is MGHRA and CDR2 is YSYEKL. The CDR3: CASSQPFSLAGGGNEQFF. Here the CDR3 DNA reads TGCGCCAGCAGCCAACCCTTTAGTTTAGCGGGGGGTGGGAATGAGCAGTTCTTC.

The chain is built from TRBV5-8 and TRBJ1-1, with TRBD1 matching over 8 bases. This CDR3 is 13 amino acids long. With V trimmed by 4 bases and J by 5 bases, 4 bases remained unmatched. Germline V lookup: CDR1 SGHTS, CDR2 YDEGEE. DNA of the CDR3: TGTGCCAGCAGCAAAAACAGGGGGACTGAAGCTTTCTTT. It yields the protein CASSKNRGTEAFF.

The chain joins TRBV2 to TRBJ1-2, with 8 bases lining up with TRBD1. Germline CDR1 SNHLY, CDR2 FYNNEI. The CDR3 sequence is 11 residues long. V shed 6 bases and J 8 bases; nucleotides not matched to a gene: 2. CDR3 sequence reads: CASRTGDGYTF. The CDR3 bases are TGTGCCAGCAGGACAGGGGACGGCTACACCTTC. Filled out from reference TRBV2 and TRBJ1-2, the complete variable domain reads EPEVTQTPSHQVTQMGQEVILRCVPISNHLYFYWYRQILGQKVEFLVSFYNNEISEKSEIFDDQFSVERPDGSNFTLKIRSTKLEDSAMYFCASRTGDGYTFGSGTRLTVV.

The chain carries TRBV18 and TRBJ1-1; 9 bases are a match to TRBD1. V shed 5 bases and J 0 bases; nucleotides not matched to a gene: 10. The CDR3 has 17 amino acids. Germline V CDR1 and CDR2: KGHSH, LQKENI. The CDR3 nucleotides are TGTGCCAGCTCAAGCGCCGCCCGGACAGGGGTGAACACTGAAGCTTTCTTT. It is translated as CASSSAARTGVNTEAFF. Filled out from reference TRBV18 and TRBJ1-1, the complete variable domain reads NAGVMQNPRHLVRRRGQEARLRCSPMKGHSHVYWYRQLPEEGLKFMVYLQKENIIDESGMPKERFSAEFPKEGPSILRIQQVVRGDSAAYFCASSSAARTGVNTEAFFGQGTRLTVV.

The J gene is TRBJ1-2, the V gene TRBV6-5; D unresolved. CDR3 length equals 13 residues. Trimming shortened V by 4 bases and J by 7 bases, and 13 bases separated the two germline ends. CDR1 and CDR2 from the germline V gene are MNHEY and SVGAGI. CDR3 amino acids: CASSLSGSGGYTF. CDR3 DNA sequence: TGTGCCAGCAGTTTATCCGGGTCCGGTGGCTACACCTTC.

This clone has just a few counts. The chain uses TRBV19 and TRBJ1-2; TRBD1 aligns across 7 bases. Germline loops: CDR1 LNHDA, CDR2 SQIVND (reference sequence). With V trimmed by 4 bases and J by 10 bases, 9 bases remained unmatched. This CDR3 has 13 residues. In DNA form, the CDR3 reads TGTGCCAGTAGTAAGGGGGCCTCTTCCGCCTACACCTTC. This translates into CASSKGASSAYTF.

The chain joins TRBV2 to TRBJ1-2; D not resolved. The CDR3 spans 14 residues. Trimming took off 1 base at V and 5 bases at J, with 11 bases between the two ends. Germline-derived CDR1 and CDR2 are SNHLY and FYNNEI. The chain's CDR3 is CASSEDNRVYGYTF. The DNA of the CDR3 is TGTGCCAGCAGTGAAGACAATCGGGTATATGGCTACACCTTC.

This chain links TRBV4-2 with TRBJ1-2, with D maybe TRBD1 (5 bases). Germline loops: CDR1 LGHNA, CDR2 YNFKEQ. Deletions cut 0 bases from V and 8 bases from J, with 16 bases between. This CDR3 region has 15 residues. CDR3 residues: CASSQDRSGQGGYTF. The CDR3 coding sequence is TGTGCCAGCAGCCAAGATAGGTCCGGGCAGGGCGGCTACACCTTC.

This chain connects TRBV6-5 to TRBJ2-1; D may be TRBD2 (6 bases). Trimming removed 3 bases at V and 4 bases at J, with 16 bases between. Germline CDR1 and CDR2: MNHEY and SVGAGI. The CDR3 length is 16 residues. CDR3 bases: TGTGCCAGCAGTTATCCCGGCTCAGCGGGTTACAATGAGCAGTTCTTC. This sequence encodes CASSYPGSAGYNEQFF.

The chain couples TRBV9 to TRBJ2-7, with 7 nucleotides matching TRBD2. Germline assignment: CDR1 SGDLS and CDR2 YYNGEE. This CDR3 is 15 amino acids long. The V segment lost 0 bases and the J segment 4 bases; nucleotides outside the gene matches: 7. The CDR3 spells CASSVVPAGVYEQYF. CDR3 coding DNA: TGTGCCAGCAGCGTAGTCCCCGCGGGGGTATACGAGCAGTACTTC. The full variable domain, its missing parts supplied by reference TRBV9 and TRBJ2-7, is DSGVTQTPKHLITATGQRVTLRCSPRSGDLSVYWYQQSLDQGLQFLIQYYNGEERAKGNILERFSAQQFPDLHSELNLSSLELGDSALYFCASSVVPAGVYEQYFGPGTRLTVT.